The rows below give T cell receptor beta chains drawn from one sample of a study of blood T cell repertoires in COVID-19. Libraries were prepared by immunoSEQ multiplex PCR; TCRdb keeps only in-frame clonotypes and omits some of them. Counted here are roughly 370,000 clones, approximately 87% occurring once; the ten biggest clones make up roughly 9.4%. Material for sequencing was PBMCs or T cells enriched from blood (not recorded which). Every receptor here comes from a woman in her 50s who had recovered from COVID-19. CDR3s include the opening cysteine and the closing phenylalanine or tryptophan. Each record gives: D gene, clone size, J gene, V gene, CDR3 length, CDR3 DNA, CDR3 protein. The D gene is left open where the match is weak. Clone size is shown for a subset of rows, as once, few, many or a class of expanded clone.

>-|-|TRBJ2-1|TRBV12-3/TRBV12-4|12
TGTGCCAGCAGTTATCAGTTGGCCGAGCAGTTCTTC
CASSYQLAEQFF
>-|-|TRBJ2-6|TRBV19|20
TGTGCCAGTAGTACCAGACAGCTCCGGAGGGGAGACTCTGGGGCCAACGTCCTGACTTTC
CASSTRQLRRGDSGANVLTF
>TRBD2|once|TRBJ2-3|TRBV11-2|16
TGTGCCAGCAGCCCCCAACTAGCGGGGGGCCAAGATACGCAGTATTTT
CASSPQLAGGQDTQYF
>-|-|TRBJ2-7|TRBV29-1|14
TGCAGCGTTGCAGAGGACACAATTAGCTACGAGCAGTACTTC
CSVAEDTISYEQYF
>-|-|TRBJ1-1|TRBV7-9|14
TGTGCCAGCAGCTTAGGACACCAGAACACTGAAGCTTTCTTT
CASSLGHQNTEAFF
>TRBD1|once|TRBJ1-5|TRBV6-2/TRBV6-3|15
TGTGCCAGCAGTTTTTCCCAGGGGGCGAGTCAGCCCCAGCATTTT
CASSFSQGASQPQHF
>-|-|TRBJ1-6|TRBV5-1|15
TGCGCCAGCAGCTTGGGGGAGAGCCCCCCTTCACCCCTCCACTTT
CASSLGESPPSPLHF
>-|many|TRBJ1-3|TRBV7-2|15
TGTGCCAGCAGCTTAGGAGGGTACTCTGGAAACACCATATATTTT
CASSLGGYSGNTIYF
>-|-|TRBJ1-5|TRBV5-5|14
TGTGCCAGCAGCCCTGGACAGCCGAATCAGCCCCAGCATTTT
CASSPGQPNQPQHF
>-|-|TRBJ1-2|TRBV11-2|14
TGTGCCAGCAGCTTAGTTTGGGGGGACTATGGCTACACCTTC
CASSLVWGDYGYTF
>-|few|TRBJ2-7|TRBV15|13
TGTGCCACCAGCGCCGCTAGAGCCTACGAGCAGTACTTC
CATSAARAYEQYF
>TRBD1|-|TRBJ1-2|TRBV10-3|13
TGTGCCATCAGGAATGGACAGGGCGGAGATCTCACCTTC
CAIRNGQGGDLTF
>-|-|TRBJ1-1|TRBV19|15
TGTGCCAGTACCGTCCCTAACGGGGAAAACACTGAAGCTTTCTTT
CASTVPNGENTEAFF
>-|-|TRBJ1-1|TRBV19|13
TGTGCCAGTAGTATTTCTGGGGGCGGTGAAGCTTTCTTT
CASSISGGGEAFF
>-|once|TRBJ2-7|TRBV28|12
TGTGCCATCGAATCGAGAACGGGAGAGCAGTACTTC
CAIESRTGEQYF
>-|-|TRBJ2-1|TRBV3-1/TRBV3-2|14
TGTGCCAGCAGCCAAATTCCAGGGGTCAATGAGCAGTTCTTC
CASSQIPGVNEQFF
>-|-|TRBJ2-7|TRBV10-2|14
TGCGCCAGCAGTGAGCGTGGGACACCGTACGAGCAGTACTTC
CASSERGTPYEQYF
>-|-|TRBJ2-1|TRBV4-2|14
TGTGCCAGCAGCCAAGTTCGGGATCAGAATGAGCAGTTCTTC
CASSQVRDQNEQFF
>TRBD1|-|TRBJ1-2|TRBV5-8|14
TGTGCCAGCAGCCTCGGGGAAGACAGGGGGAGCTACACCTTC
CASSLGEDRGSYTF
>-|-|TRBJ2-7|TRBV27|14
TGTGCCAGTAGACTCGGCGCCGAACCCTACGAGCAGTACTTC
CASRLGAEPYEQYF
>-|-|TRBJ1-2|TRBV15|16
TGTGCCACCAGCAGAGGAGGGGAGGGTTCAAACTATGGCTACACCTTC
CATSRGGEGSNYGYTF
>-|-|TRBJ1-3|TRBV25-1|14
TGTGCCAGCAGCCGGGAGGGGCACGGAAACACCATATATTTT
CASSREGHGNTIYF
>-|-|TRBJ1-2|TRBV7-9|15
TGTGCCAGCAGCTCCAGTTCCGGGACTAACTATGGCTACACCTTC
CASSSSSGTNYGYTF
>-|-|TRBJ1-1|TRBV7-9|15
TGTGCCAGCAGCTTACAGGATTTCATGAACACTGAAGCTTTCTTT
CASSLQDFMNTEAFF
>-|-|TRBJ1-1|TRBV7-2|14
TGTGCCAGCAGCCCACCGAGGATGGGCACTGAAGCTTTCTTT
CASSPPRMGTEAFF
>-|-|TRBJ2-3|TRBV19|13
TGTGCCAGTAGGGGACAACCCACAGATACGCAGTATTTT
CASRGQPTDTQYF
>TRBD1|-|TRBJ1-6|TRBV19|18
TGTGCCAGTAGTCCCGCCCTCATCGGGACAGCTAATAATTCACCCCTCCACTTT
CASSPALIGTANNSPLHF
>TRBD1|-|TRBJ1-2|TRBV4-1|16
TGCGCCAGCAGCCAAGATCTAGGGACAGGGCGATATGGCTACACCTTC
CASSQDLGTGRYGYTF
>-|-|TRBJ1-1|TRBV7-6|13
TGTGCCAGCAGCGTAGGGGCAAACACTGAAGCTTTCTTT
CASSVGANTEAFF
>TRBD1|-|TRBJ1-4|TRBV5-4|17
TGTGCCAGCAGTCCCCGTACTGACAGGGGCATCGATGAAAAACTGTTTTTT
CASSPRTDRGIDEKLFF
>-|-|TRBJ2-2|TRBV7-2|14
TGTGCCAGCAGCTTACATCAGGGAATGGTGGAGCTGTTTTTT
CASSLHQGMVELFF
>-|-|TRBJ1-6|TRBV4-1|18
TGCGCCAGCAGCCAGGTCCCAGGTCTAAGCTCCTATAATTCACCCCTCCACTTT
CASSQVPGLSSYNSPLHF
>-|-|TRBJ1-1|TRBV20-1|11
TGCAGCGAGACCGGGAAAACTGAAGCTTTCTTT
CSETGKTEAFF
>-|-|TRBJ1-5|TRBV5-8|18
TGTGCCAGCAACCCGGTTCGTATGCGGGTACCTAGCAATCAGCCCCAGCATTTT
CASNPVRMRVPSNQPQHF
>TRBD1|-|TRBJ2-2|TRBV28|13
TGTGCCAGCAACAGGGGCGTCACCGGGGAGCTGTTTTTT
CASNRGVTGELFF
>-|-|TRBJ1-6|TRBV27|14
TGTGCCAGCAGTTTATGGGCCAACAATTCACCCCTCCACTTT
CASSLWANNSPLHF
>-|-|TRBJ1-1|TRBV7-2|16
TGTGCCAGCAGCTCACGCCACCTTTACGGGAACACTGAAGCTTTCTTT
CASSSRHLYGNTEAFF
>TRBD1|few|TRBJ1-5|TRBV4-2|16
TGTGCCAGCAGCCAAGATGGAGGGGGCACGGGTCAGCCCCAGCATTTT
CASSQDGGGTGQPQHF
>-|once|TRBJ2-1|TRBV2|14
TGTGCCAGCAGTATGAACAGAGTCTACAATGAGCAGTTCTTC
CASSMNRVYNEQFF
>-|-|TRBJ1-2|TRBV18|16
TGTGCCAGCTCACCACCTGGGGCATCCGGGGGTCGGGGCTACACCTTC
CASSPPGASGGRGYTF
>-|once|TRBJ1-2|TRBV6-5|15
TGTGCCAGCAGTTACTCGATAGGAACAGGCTATGGCTACACCTTC
CASSYSIGTGYGYTF
>TRBD1|-|TRBJ1-5|TRBV28|15
TGTGCCAGCAATAGGGGGCGAACTAGCAATCAGCCCCAGCATTTT
CASNRGRTSNQPQHF
>-|-|TRBJ1-1|TRBV4-1|14
TGCGCCAGCAGCCAAGATCATGGGTTGCGGGAAGCTTTCTTT
CASSQDHGLREAFF
>TRBD1|-|TRBJ2-3|TRBV6-2/TRBV6-3|13
TGTGCCAGCAGCCAAGAAGACAGGGGGACGCAGTATTTT
CASSQEDRGTQYF
>TRBD1|-|TRBJ1-2|TRBV4-1|14
TGCGCCTCAACTCTGGACAGGGGAGACTATGGCTACACCTTC
CASTLDRGDYGYTF
>-|-|TRBJ1-4|TRBV30|14
TGTGCCTGGAGTCAACAGGGATACGGTGAAAAACTGTTTTTT
CAWSQQGYGEKLFF
>-|-|TRBJ1-1|TRBV5-1|13
TGCGCCAGCAGCTCCAAGCGGGACACTGAAGCTTTCTTT
CASSSKRDTEAFF
>TRBD1|once|TRBJ1-3|TRBV7-8|16
TGTGCCAGCAGCTCCCAGGGGGGAATCGCTGGAAACACCATATATTTT
CASSSQGGIAGNTIYF
>-|-|TRBJ1-5|TRBV7-9|16
TGTGCCAGCAGCTTAGAAGAGGGAGGGAGCAATCAGCCCCAGCATTTT
CASSLEEGGSNQPQHF
>-|few|TRBJ1-2|TRBV12-3/TRBV12-4|13
TGTGCCAGCAGTTTGAGCCCGGGGGATGGCTACACCTTC
CASSLSPGDGYTF
>-|-|TRBJ1-6|TRBV3-1/TRBV3-2|16
TGTGCCAGCAGCCAGAGGGTGACAGGTAATAATTCACCCCTCCACTTT
CASSQRVTGNNSPLHF
>-|-|TRBJ1-2|TRBV12-3/TRBV12-4|13
TGTGCCAGCAACCCCGGCGGGGCGTACGGCTACACCTTC
CASNPGGAYGYTF
>-|-|TRBJ2-1|TRBV4-1|16
TGCGCCAGCAGCCAAATCACTAGGACCATGAACAATGAGCAGTTCTTC
CASSQITRTMNNEQFF
>-|once|TRBJ1-2|TRBV3-1/TRBV3-2|15
TGTGCCAGCAGCCAATTCGACCAGGGGATCCATGGCTACACCTTC
CASSQFDQGIHGYTF
>-|-|TRBJ2-2|TRBV11-2|16
TGTGCCAGCAGCTTAGGTACCCTTAGTTCCACCGGGGAGCTGTTTTTT
CASSLGTLSSTGELFF
>-|-|TRBJ1-1|TRBV19|13
TGTGCCAGTAAATTCGGGGTGTGGACTGAAGCTTTCTTT
CASKFGVWTEAFF
>-|-|TRBJ2-1|TRBV29-1|13
TGCAGCGTTACAACACCCTCCTACAATGAGCAGTTCTTC
CSVTTPSYNEQFF
>-|-|TRBJ2-2|TRBV19|15
TGTGCCAGTAGCGGGGTTCAAACGAACACCGGGGAGCTGTTTTTT
CASSGVQTNTGELFF
>TRBD1|-|TRBJ1-2|TRBV6-1|16
TGTGCCAGCAGTGCTTGGACAGGCTCGATTTTTATGGGCTACACCTTC
CASSAWTGSIFMGYTF
>TRBD2|-|TRBJ2-2|TRBV5-1|15
TGCGCCAGCAGCTTGGCTGGCGGGGGCACCGGGGAGCTGTTTTTT
CASSLAGGGTGELFF